This T cell receptor (beta chain) was observed in a study of cytomegalovirus exposure and HLA in healthy donors. PCR amplification relied on 60 Vbeta primers (plus 13 Jbeta primers). Measured with immunoSEQ multiplex PCR; TCRdb has only the in-frame clones, and not every one. The table lists 130,000 or so clones, around three fifths of them singletons, with approximately 8.5% in the top ten. The CDR3 contains 14 residues. The V and J ends lost 7 bases and 4 bases respectively, with 16 bases between them. The germline CDR1 and CDR2 sequences are KGHSH and LQKENI. This clonotype originated in a woman in her 40s in good health and CMV-seropositive. The sequenced sample consisted of PBMCs. The rearrangement uses TRBV18 and TRBJ1-2; a weak D match, TRBD1 (5 bases). CDR3 DNA sequence: TGTGCCAGCTTCAGCGGGGCTGCGAGCTATGGCTACACCTTC. Amino acid sequence: CASFSGAASYGYTF.